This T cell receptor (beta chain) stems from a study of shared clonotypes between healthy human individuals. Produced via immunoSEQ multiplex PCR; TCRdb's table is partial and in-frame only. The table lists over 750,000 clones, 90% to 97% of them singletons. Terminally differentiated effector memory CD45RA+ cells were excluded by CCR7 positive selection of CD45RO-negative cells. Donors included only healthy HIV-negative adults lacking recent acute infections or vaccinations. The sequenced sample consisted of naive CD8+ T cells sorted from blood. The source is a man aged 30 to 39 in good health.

The CDR3 sequence: CASSHGQGLYNEQFF. In DNA form, the CDR3 reads TGTGCCAGCAGCCACGGGCAGGGCCTCTACAATGAGCAGTTCTTC. The chain carries TRBV7-9 and TRBJ2-1; D is possibly TRBD1 (5 bases). Per the germline V gene, CDR1 is SEHNR and CDR2 is FQNEAQ (reference sequence). V lost 5 bases and J 3 bases, leaving 14 bases between the germline ends. CDR3 length: 15 amino acids.